This passage covers 25 T cell receptor beta chains from one sample sequenced in a study of radiotherapy plus CTLA-4 blockade in lung cancer. Here immunoSEQ multiplex PCR was the method, and the copy in TCRdb shows in-frame clones only, minus some. The sample consists of some 110,000 clones, over 75% of them appearing once. The sequences come from peripheral blood, collected from a patient treated with radiotherapy plus ipilimumab. Receptors originate from a human donor with non-small cell lung cancer that progressed on radiotherapy plus ipilimumab. Some clones in this sample may be carry-over from other donors' samples.

The chain combines TRBV30 with TRBJ1-5, with TRBD1 as a possible D gene (5 bases). The CDR3 extends over 14 amino acids. The V gene's germline CDR1 is GTSNPN and CDR2 SVGIG (reference sequence). With 4 bases removed from V and 2 bases from J, the gap between germline ends came to 12 bases. The CDR3 here is CAWNLGLGNQPQHF. The CDR3 nucleotides read TGTGCCTGGAACTTGGGACTGGGCAATCAGCCCCAGCATTTT.

The chain links TRBV27 to TRBJ1-5; D may be TRBD1 (6 bases). CDR3 length: 13 amino acids. Germline CDR1 MNHEY, CDR2 SMNVEV (reference sequence). The V end lost 2 bases, the J end lost 10 bases, and 12 bases lay between the germline ends. The CDR3 nucleotides are TGTGCCAGCAGTTTAGTGAGGGGGGGTCCCCAGCATTTT. Translated, it gives CASSLVRGGPQHF.

The chain uses TRBV2 and TRBJ1-2; D uncertain. Germline CDR1 SNHLY, CDR2 FYNNEI. This CDR3 is built from 14 residues. Trimming left V 6 bases short and J 4 bases short, with 15 bases between. The CDR3 coding sequence is TGTGCCAGCAGGGGTGTAGCTCCCAGCTATGGCTACACCTTC. This codes for CASRGVAPSYGYTF.

This clone occurred a few times. The chain joins TRBV7-8 to TRBJ1-5; D uncertain. V was cut by 8 bases and J by 0 bases, with 20 bases left in between. There are 17 residues in the CDR3. CDR1 and CDR2 from the germline V gene are SGHVS and FQNEAQ. CDR3 nucleotides: TGTGCCAGCGCAGGCGGGGTCTTCCTTTATAGCAATCAGCCCCAGCATTTT. Translating gives CASAGGVFLYSNQPQHF.

The chain joins TRBV4-2 to TRBJ2-2, with 10 bases fitting TRBD2. The V and J ends lost 4 bases and 1 base, in that order; junction bases with no gene match: 6. The CDR3 covers 17 residues. The germline V gene has CDR1 LGHNA and CDR2 YNFKEQ. CDR3 in amino acids: CASSPLAGAMNTGELFF. CDR3 in DNA: TGTGCCAGCAGCCCGCTAGCGGGGGCCATGAACACCGGGGAGCTGTTTTTT.

This chain uses TRBV29-1 with TRBJ1-1; TRBD1 is a possible D gene (5 bases). CDR3 length equals 15 residues. Germline V gene sequence: CDR1 SQVTM, CDR2 ANQGSEA. V was pared by 4 bases and J by 5 bases, with 20 bases between. CDR3 protein: CSVVILLGPGTEAFF. CDR3 in DNA: TGCAGCGTTGTGATCCTCCTGGGGCCGGGAACTGAAGCTTTCTTT. Full variable domain (rest looked up from reference TRBV29-1 and TRBJ1-1): SAVISQKPSRDICQRGTSLTIQCQVDSQVTMMFWYRQQPGQSLTLIATANQGSEATYESGFVIDKFPISRPNLTFSTLTVSNMSPEDSSIYLCSVVILLGPGTEAFFGQGTRLTVV.

V is TRBV2 and J is TRBJ2-7; D possibly corresponds to TRBD1 (5 bases). CDR3 size: 13 residues. CDR1 and CDR2 (germline): SNHLY, FYNNEI. Trimming stripped 4 bases from V and 2 bases from J, with 9 bases between. The CDR3 DNA reads as TGTGCCAGCAGTGGTAACAGGCCCTACGAGCAGTACTTC. It yields the protein CASSGNRPYEQYF.

The genes are TRBV6-6 and TRBJ2-3; D perhaps matches TRBD1 (6 bases). V was cut by 2 bases and J by 6 bases, with 15 bases left in between. There are 15 residues in the CDR3. Germline V gene data show CDR1 as MNHNY and CDR2 as SVGAGI (reference sequence). The CDR3 protein is CASSYGVGGTDTQYF. DNA of the CDR3: TGTGCCAGCAGTTACGGGGTAGGGGGTACCGATACGCAGTATTTT.

The gene calls are TRBV7-2 and TRBJ2-7; 7 bases are a match to TRBD1. CDR3 length: 15 amino acids. The trim removed 1 base at V and 3 bases at J, leaving 6 bases unmatched. Germline V gene sequence: CDR1 SGHTA, CDR2 FQGNSA. CDR3 nucleotide sequence: TGTGCCAGCAGCTTAGGTTGGGGACAGAACTACGAGCAGTACTTC. Translation gives CASSLGWGQNYEQYF.

The CDR3 loop is CASSPRAATNYGYTF. The DNA for the CDR3 is TGTGCCAGCAGTCCTCGGGCTGCCACTAACTATGGCTACACCTTC. The chain has TRBV5-5 and TRBJ1-2; D remains unclear. In germline, CDR1 is SGHKS, CDR2 YYEKEE (reference sequence). This CDR3 comprises 15 residues. The V end lost 5 bases, the J end lost 0 bases, and 14 bases lay between the germline ends.

The V call is TRBV5-5, the J call TRBJ1-6; 8 positions agree with TRBD1. J gave up 8 bases and V 2 bases, and 6 bases lay outside the gene matches. Germline V gene sequence: CDR1 SGHKS, CDR2 YYEKEE (reference sequence). The CDR3 runs 15 residues. The CDR3 reads CASSFGQGAYSPLHF. The CDR3 DNA reads as TGTGCCAGCAGCTTCGGACAGGGCGCCTATTCACCCCTCCACTTT. Full variable domain (remainder filled in from reference TRBV5-5 and TRBJ1-6): DAGVTQSPTHLIKTRGQQVTLRCSPISGHKSVSWYQQVLGQGPQFIFQYYEKEERGRGNFPDRFSARQFPNYSSELNVNALLLGDSALYLCASSFGQGAYSPLHFGNGTRLTVT.

The chain combines TRBV7-2 with TRBJ2-7; 15 bases map to TRBD2. The CDR3 length is 16 residues. V dropped 3 bases and J dropped 3; count of bases not matched to a gene: 3. Germline V gene data show CDR1 as SGHTA and CDR2 as FQGNSA. The CDR3 nucleotides are TGTGCCAGCAGCTTCGGGACTAGCGGGGGGTTCTACGAGCAGTACTTC. Residues: CASSFGTSGGFYEQYF.

The rearrangement uses TRBV4-3 and TRBJ2-1; no clear D. In germline, CDR1 is LGHNA, CDR2 YSLEER. There are 16 residues in the CDR3. The V end was cut by 0 bases, the J end by 6 bases, with 15 bases between. This CDR3 reads CASSQDRTSWANEQFF. The CDR3 coding sequence is TGCGCCAGCAGCCAAGATCGAACCTCCTGGGCCAATGAGCAGTTCTTC.

The chain combines TRBV7-3 with TRBJ2-3, with 8 bases that match TRBD1. CDR3 length: 15 residues. V shed 2 bases, J shed 3 bases, and the junction held 4 bases outside the gene matches. Germline V gene sequence: CDR1 SGHTA, CDR2 FQGTGA. The CDR3 sequence is CASSLFGTGTDTQYF. The DNA of the CDR3 is TGTGCCAGCAGCTTATTTGGGACAGGAACAGATACGCAGTATTTT.

This chain links TRBV7-6 with TRBJ1-1; D is unclear. CDR1 is SGHVS, CDR2 FNYEAQ, per germline. This CDR3 region has 12 residues. V lost 5 bases and J lost 2, with 6 bases in between. The CDR3 loop reads CASSALNTEAFF. The CDR3 DNA reads TGTGCCAGCAGCGCCTTAAACACTGAAGCTTTCTTT. The variable domain in full, completed from reference TRBV7-6 and TRBJ1-1, reads GAGVSQSPRYKVTKRGQDVALRCDPISGHVSLYWYRQALGQGPEFLTYFNYEAQQDKSGLPNDRFSAERPEGSISTLTIQRTEQRDSAMYRCASSALNTEAFFGQGTRLTVV.

The rearrangement links TRBV4-2 to TRBJ2-7, with no clear D. The V gene lost 4 bases and the J gene lost 1 base, with 5 bases spanning the gap. This CDR3 has 12 amino acids. Germline CDR1 reads LGHNA; CDR2 reads YNFKEQ. The CDR3: CASSPNSYEQYF. CDR3 bases: TGTGCCAGCAGCCCAAATTCCTACGAGCAGTACTTC.

The chain uses TRBV19 and TRBJ1-5, with D unclear. CDR1 and CDR2 from the germline V gene are LNHDA and SQIVND (reference sequence). This CDR3 comprises 15 residues. The V gene lost 1 base and the J gene lost 0 bases, with 7 bases spanning the gap. In DNA, the CDR3 is TGTGCCAGTAGTATAGTATACGGTAGCAATCAGCCCCAGCATTTT. Its translation is CASSIVYGSNQPQHF.

The chain employs TRBV5-1 and TRBJ2-1; 8 bases line up with TRBD1. The CDR3 consists of 15 residues. CDR1 and CDR2 from the germline V gene are SGHRS and YFSETQ. J was trimmed by 2 bases and V by 5 bases; bases with no gene match: 6. The CDR3: CASRVGQGPYNEQFF. The DNA of the CDR3 is TGCGCCAGCAGAGTAGGACAGGGTCCCTACAATGAGCAGTTCTTC.

This chain joins TRBV18 and TRBJ2-3, with D perhaps TRBD2 (6 bases). V lost 6 bases, J lost 0 bases, and 10 bases lay in between. The CDR3 contains 14 residues. Germline assignment: CDR1 KGHSH and CDR2 LQKENI. In DNA form, the CDR3 reads TGTGCCAGCTCCTGGACTATCAGCACAGATACGCAGTATTTT. Encoded protein: CASSWTISTDTQYF. Full variable domain (outside the CDR3, taken from reference TRBV18 and TRBJ2-3): NAGVMQNPRHLVRRRGQEARLRCSPMKGHSHVYWYRQLPEEGLKFMVYLQKENIIDESGMPKERFSAEFPKEGPSILRIQQVVRGDSAAYFCASSWTISTDTQYFGPGTRLTVL.

The chain has TRBV12-5 and TRBJ2-7; D remains ambiguous. The V end lost 0 bases, the J end lost 5 bases, and 5 bases lay between the germline ends. CDR3 length: 12 residues. Germline V gene data show CDR1 as LGHNT and CDR2 as FRNRAP. The CDR3: CASGLVRDEQYF. CDR3 sequence (DNA): TGTGCTAGTGGTTTGGTACGGGACGAGCAGTACTTC.

This rearrangement joins TRBV5-5 to TRBJ1-1, with 11 bases fitting TRBD1. The V gene end was trimmed by 1 base and the J gene end by 8 bases; junction bases not matched to a gene: 7. The length of the CDR3 is 15 residues. The germline CDR1 and CDR2 sequences are SGHKS and YYEKEE (reference sequence). The CDR3 sequence: CASSLRTGGIVEAFF. Here the CDR3 DNA reads TGTGCCAGCAGCTTGCGGACAGGGGGCATAGTGGAAGCTTTCTTT.

The chain joins TRBV7-8 to TRBJ1-2; TRBD1 is a possible D gene (6 bases). The germline gives CDR1 SGHVS, CDR2 FQNEAQ. Deletions cut 5 bases from V and 6 bases from J, with 13 bases between. This CDR3 has 13 residues. CDR3 sequence: CASSPDRFNGYTF. CDR3 DNA: TGTGCCAGCAGCCCAGACAGGTTTAATGGCTACACCTTC.

V is TRBV7-2 and J is TRBJ2-1, with 9 bases matching TRBD2. The CDR3 has 13 amino acids. The germline gives CDR1 SGHTA, CDR2 FQGNSA. Unmatched junction bases numbered 4, after V lost 4 bases and J lost 9 bases. This CDR3 reads CASSWGTSREQFF. The CDR3, as DNA: TGTGCCAGCAGCTGGGGGACTAGCCGTGAGCAGTTCTTC.

This clone was seen only a few times. J is TRBJ2-3 and V is TRBV29-1; 9 bases match TRBD2. Looked up from germline, CDR1 is SQVTM and CDR2 is ANQGSEA. The CDR3 consists of 15 residues. With 0 bases clipped from V and 5 bases from J, the junction kept 6 bases outside the gene matches. For the CDR3, the DNA is TGCAGCGTTGAAGATAGGCGGGGGGGCCGAGATACGCAGTATTTT. Translated: CSVEDRRGGRDTQYF.

The chain couples TRBV4-2 to TRBJ2-3, with TRBD2 matching 8 bases. This CDR3 spans 17 amino acids. In germline, CDR1 is LGHNA, CDR2 YNFKEQ. After removal of 4 bases from V and 6 bases from J, the junction contained 15 bases not matched to a gene. This CDR3 is CASSLRPVGGAEDTQYF. CDR3 coding DNA: TGTGCCAGCAGCCTCCGCCCTGTCGGGGGGGCGGAGGATACGCAGTATTTT.